Presented here are 21 T cell receptor beta chains from one specimen sequenced in a study of PD-L1 blockade in urothelial cancer. TCRdb's table, derived via immunoSEQ multiplex PCR, lists solely in-frame clones and lacks some. The sample holds roughly 40,000 clones, around four fifths seen once. This specimen consisted of PBMCs, obtained around atezolizumab (anti-PD-L1) treatment. These receptors were collected from a man aged 60 to 69 with urothelial cancer.

The chain is built from TRBV6-1 and TRBJ2-5, with 7 positions matching TRBD1. The J call is in doubt because the DNA end fits TRBJ2-7 better. Germline CDR1 MNHNS, CDR2 SASEGT. This CDR3 has 14 residues. Here the CDR3 DNA reads TGTGCCAGCAGTGACGAGACAGGGCCCTACGAGCAGTACTTC. Translation: CASSDETGPYEQYF.

V gene TRBV5-1 combines with J gene TRBJ2-2, with D maybe TRBD1 (5 bases). Germline CDR1 and CDR2: SGHRS and YFSETQ. CDR3 size: 13 residues. V dropped 2 bases and J dropped 7 bases, with 9 bases sitting between them. The CDR3 is CASSFSRDGELFF. The CDR3 DNA sequence: TGCGCCAGCAGCTTTTCCAGGGACGGGGAGCTGTTTTTT.

The CDR3, as DNA: TGCAGCGTTGGGGACTCTACAGATACGCAGTATTTT. Encoded protein: CSVGDSTDTQYF. The V gene is TRBV29-1, the J gene TRBJ2-3, with a tentative D call TRBD2 (6 bases). Looked up from germline, CDR1 is SQVTM and CDR2 is ANQGSEA. V gave up 4 bases and J gave up 3 bases, with 8 bases separating them. The CDR3 consists of 12 residues.

This CDR3 is CASSVGTASFPEAFF. The CDR3, as DNA: TGTGCCAGCAGCGTCGGGACAGCCTCTTTTCCTGAAGCTTTCTTT. This rearrangement joins TRBV9 to TRBJ1-1; 7 bases align to TRBD1. From germline, CDR1 is SGDLS and CDR2 YYNGEE. The CDR3 has 15 residues. V was pared by 2 bases and J by 6 bases, with 10 bases of the junction left unmatched.

In nucleotides, the CDR3 is TGTGCCAGCAGTCTCCACAACCGAGGGACAGCCGGGAAATCTAATGAAAAACTGTTTTTT. Amino acid sequence: CASSLHNRGTAGKSNEKLFF. The V gene is TRBV28, the J gene TRBJ1-4; 7 bases are shared with TRBD1. J lost 3 bases, V lost 5 bases, and 21 bases had no gene match. Germline V gene sequence: CDR1 MDHEN, CDR2 SYDVKM. There are 20 residues in the CDR3.

J is TRBJ2-4 and V is TRBV10-2, with D perhaps TRBD1 (5 bases). Trimming removed 7 bases at V and 1 base at J, with 14 bases between. CDR1 is WSHSY, CDR2 SAAADI, per germline. CDR3 size: 15 residues. CDR3 in amino acids: CASTELPGAKNIQYF. For the CDR3, the DNA is TGCGCCAGCACGGAGCTGCCAGGGGCCAAAAACATTCAGTACTTC.

This clone was observed a few times. The rearrangement joins TRBV5-4 to TRBJ1-4; D possibly corresponds to TRBD1 (6 bases). Trimming took 4 bases from V and 8 from J, leaving 21 bases between them. The CDR3 extends over 16 amino acids. CDR1 and CDR2 (germline): SGHNT, YYREEE (reference sequence). The CDR3 is CASSITRGGSEEKLFF. CDR3 sequence (DNA): TGTGCCAGCAGCATAACTAGGGGGGGCAGTGAGGAAAAACTGTTTTTT.

This sequence joins TRBV13 and TRBJ2-7, with a tentative D call TRBD2 (6 bases). The V end was cut by 4 bases, the J end by 2 bases, with 15 bases between. The CDR3 covers 15 residues. Germline V gene data show CDR1 as PRHDT and CDR2 as FYEKMQ (reference sequence). This CDR3 reads CASSSTSRGTYEQYF. DNA of the CDR3: TGTGCCAGCAGCTCCACCTCCCGGGGGACCTACGAGCAGTACTTC. The whole variable domain, filled in from reference TRBV13 and TRBJ2-7, reads AAGVIQSPRHLIKEKRETATLKCYPIPRHDTVYWYQQGPGQDPQFLISFYEKMQSDKGSIPDRFSAQQFSDYHSELNMSSLELGDSALYFCASSSTSRGTYEQYFGPGTRLTVT.

The chain has TRBV19 and TRBJ2-5; 7 bases are shared with TRBD1. V lost 1 base and J lost 4; bases outside the gene matches: 9. Germline CDR1 and CDR2: LNHDA and SQIVND (reference sequence). The CDR3 extends over 16 amino acids. CDR3 sequence: CASSIGPGQRIETQYF. As DNA, the CDR3 is TGTGCCAGTAGTATAGGCCCGGGACAGCGGATAGAGACCCAGTACTTC.

The chain has TRBV7-8 and TRBJ2-4; 7 bases are a match to TRBD1. Germline V gene data show CDR1 as SGHVS and CDR2 as FQNEAQ. Trimming took 5 bases from V and 9 from J; bases not matched to a gene: 7. This CDR3 has 13 amino acids. The CDR3 protein is CASSIDREGIQYF. CDR3 DNA: TGTGCCAGCAGCATTGACAGGGAAGGCATTCAGTACTTC.

The chain combines TRBV5-1 with TRBJ2-5; 7 bases are a match to TRBD1. CDR1 and CDR2 from the germline V gene are SGHRS and YFSETQ. The CDR3 covers 14 residues. Trimming took 0 bases from V and 4 from J; bases not matched to a gene: 3. The CDR3 sequence is CASSLGGQLETQYF. The CDR3 DNA reads as TGCGCCAGCAGCTTGGGGGGACAGTTAGAGACCCAGTACTTC.

This clone has just one count. This chain connects TRBV9 to TRBJ2-3; D gene uncertain. The V end was cut by 3 bases, the J end by 3 bases, with 5 bases between. The CDR3 consists of 12 residues. CDR1 and CDR2 (germline): SGDLS, YYNGEE. CDR3 loop: CASSGETDTQYF. CDR3 in DNA: TGTGCCAGCAGCGGAGAGACAGATACGCAGTATTTT.

There are a few counts of this clone. The chain employs TRBV29-1 and TRBJ1-2, with D perhaps matching TRBD1 (6 bases). Germline loops: CDR1 SQVTM, CDR2 ANQGSEA. CDR3 length: 13 residues. V shed 2 bases and J shed 8 bases, with 15 bases lying between them. The chain's CDR3 is CSVERLKTGGYTF. DNA for the CDR3: TGCAGCGTTGAACGATTAAAGACAGGAGGCTACACCTTC.

CDR3: CASQWRGGSGETQYF. The CDR3 coding sequence is TGTGCCAGTCAGTGGAGAGGCGGGAGCGGTGAGACCCAGTACTTC. V is TRBV19 and J is TRBJ2-5, with TRBD2 matching over 7 bases. The germline CDR1 and CDR2 sequences are LNHDA and SQIVND (reference sequence). J was trimmed by 5 bases and V by 8 bases; bases with no gene match: 14. The CDR3 loop spans 15 amino acids.

This clone came up a few times. The chain employs TRBV5-4 and TRBJ1-5, with D tentatively TRBD1 (6 bases). Germline V gene data show CDR1 as SGHNT and CDR2 as YYREEE (reference sequence). The CDR3 length is 14 residues. Trimming took off 2 bases at V and 5 bases at J, with 11 bases between the two ends. CDR3 bases: TGTGCCAGCAGCTTAGGAGGGGGGGATCAGCCCCAGCATTTT. Encoded protein: CASSLGGGDQPQHF.

The V and J genes are TRBV29-1 and TRBJ2-7; 10 bases align to TRBD1. There are 14 residues in the CDR3. The V segment lost 4 bases and the J segment 2 bases; nucleotides outside the gene matches: 5. Germline lookup yields CDR1 SQVTM and CDR2 ANQGSEA. DNA for the CDR3: TGCAGCGTTGGAGGGGGGACAGGGGCCTACGAGCAGTACTTC. This encodes CSVGGGTGAYEQYF.

The V call is TRBV29-1, the J call TRBJ1-2; 8 bases agree with TRBD1. The CDR3 has 13 amino acids. The V segment lost 7 bases and the J segment 8 bases; nucleotides outside the gene matches: 12. The V gene's germline CDR1 is SQVTM and CDR2 ANQGSEA. The CDR3 loop is CSAGQGLRGGYTF. The DNA for the CDR3 is TGCAGCGCCGGACAGGGCCTCAGGGGCGGCTACACCTTC.

The V call is TRBV7-2, the J call TRBJ2-1; a weak D match, TRBD2 (6 bases). The CDR3 covers 13 residues. V lost 3 bases and J lost 10, with 13 bases in between. The germline gives CDR1 SGHTA, CDR2 FQGNSA. The CDR3: CASSLGLLREQFF. The CDR3 nucleotides are TGTGCCAGCAGCTTGGGACTCCTCCGGGAGCAGTTCTTC.

The rearrangement links TRBV7-8 to TRBJ1-2; maybe TRBD1 (6 bases). The germline V gene has CDR1 SGHVS and CDR2 FQNEAQ. V lost 7 bases and J lost 8, with 11 bases in between. The CDR3 runs to 11 residues. CDR3 sequence reads: CASTSGGGYTF. The CDR3 nucleotides read TGTGCCAGCACCTCTGGGGGCGGCTACACCTTC.

The V call is TRBV15, the J call TRBJ2-7; 8 bases line up with TRBD1. Germline trimming cut 1 base from V and 4 bases from J; bases unmatched to any gene: 12. The CDR3 runs to 17 residues. The germline gives CDR1 LNHNV, CDR2 YYDKDF (reference sequence). This CDR3 is CATSRGTGSPRGYEQYF. Written as DNA, the CDR3 is TGTGCCACCAGCAGAGGGACAGGGTCCCCCCGGGGGTACGAGCAGTACTTC.

By share, this clone counts as medium-sized. The chain carries TRBV18 and TRBJ2-1; the match to TRBD1 covers 9 bases. Germline V gene lookup returns CDR1 KGHSH and CDR2 LQKENI. V gave up 3 bases and J gave up 15 bases; unmatched junction bases: 15. The CDR3 totals 15 residues. The CDR3 nucleotides read TGTGCCAGCTCACCGACAATGTTAACGGACAGGGGTTCGTTCTTC. Amino acid sequence: CASSPTMLTDRGSFF. The whole variable domain, remainder taken from reference TRBV18 and TRBJ2-1, is NAGVMQNPRHLVRRRGQEARLRCSPMKGHSHVYWYRQLPEEGLKFMVYLQKENIIDESGMPKERFSAEFPKEGPSILRIQQVVRGDSAAYFCASSPTMLTDRGSFFGPGTRLTVL.